Each of the 9 T cell receptor beta chains below was sequenced from the same sample in a study of shared clonotypes between healthy human individuals. Assay: immunoSEQ multiplex PCR; the TCRdb copy retains only in-frame clones and omits some. The sample lists some 600,000 clones; about 96% were seen once. Terminally differentiated effector memory CD45RA+ cells were excluded by CCR7 positive selection of CD45RO-negative cells. Sequencing used naive CD8+ T cells sorted from blood. The receptors were sampled from a woman aged 25 to 39 in good health.

The chain uses TRBV27 and TRBJ1-1; D possibly corresponds to TRBD1 (5 bases). Per the germline V gene, CDR1 is MNHEY and CDR2 is SMNVEV (reference sequence). V dropped 8 bases and J dropped 4 bases, with 14 bases sitting between them. The CDR3 length is 13 residues. Written as DNA, the CDR3 is TGTGCCAGCGGAGTTGGGGGAATCACTGAAGCTTTCTTT. As protein: CASGVGGITEAFF.

This chain uses TRBV28 with TRBJ2-1, with 10 nucleotides matching TRBD2. V lost 5 bases and J lost 3; bases outside the gene matches: 4. CDR1 and CDR2 from the germline V gene are MDHEN and SYDVKM. The CDR3 sequence is 15 residues long. The CDR3 DNA follows: TGTGCCAGCAGTCTAGCGGGAGTGGGCTACAATGAGCAGTTCTTC. Amino acid sequence: CASSLAGVGYNEQFF.

V usage is TRBV5-1 and J usage is TRBJ2-7; D possibly matches TRBD1 or TRBD2 (5 bases each). V was shortened by 4 bases and J by 0 bases, with 11 bases between the two germline ends. CDR1 is SGHRS, CDR2 YFSETQ, per germline. The CDR3 extends over 14 amino acids. As DNA, the CDR3 is TGCGCCAGCAGCCCTAGGGACCCCTCCTACGAGCAGTACTTC. Translation: CASSPRDPSYEQYF.

This CDR3 reads CATSGQGINQPQHF. DNA of the CDR3: TGTGCCACCTCGGGACAGGGGATCAATCAGCCCCAGCATTTT. The rearrangement uses TRBV6-6 and TRBJ1-5, with 10 bases fitting TRBD1. Trimming took 10 bases from V and 3 from J; bases not matched to a gene: 6. This CDR3 contains 14 residues. The germline V gene encodes CDR1 MNHNY and CDR2 SVGAGI (reference sequence).

This chain links TRBV4-1 with TRBJ2-2; the D gene is possibly TRBD2 (6 bases). The CDR3 spans 14 residues. The V end lost 6 bases, the J end lost 3 bases, and 11 bases lay between the germline ends. Per the germline V gene, CDR1 is MGHRA and CDR2 is YSYEKL. CDR3: CASSPWGDTGELFF. The CDR3 coding sequence is TGCGCCAGCAGTCCCTGGGGGGACACCGGGGAGCTGTTTTTT.

The rearrangement uses TRBV6-1 and TRBJ2-7; 7 nucleotides agree with TRBD1. CDR1 MNHNS and CDR2 SASEGT come from the germline V gene. The ends lost 10 bases at V and 5 bases at J; junction bases unmatched: 14. This CDR3 region has 14 residues. The CDR3: CATRDPGGRNEQYF. CDR3 nucleotides: TGTGCCACACGGGACCCAGGGGGTAGGAACGAGCAGTACTTC.

The chain links TRBV7-9 to TRBJ2-7; 7 nucleotides agree with TRBD1. The CDR3 sequence is 13 residues long. Germline values: CDR1 SEHNR, CDR2 FQNEAQ (reference sequence). The V segment lost 3 bases and the J segment 3 bases; nucleotides outside the gene matches: 2. The CDR3 spells CASSFYRGYEQYF. Written as DNA, the CDR3 is TGTGCCAGCAGCTTTTACAGGGGCTACGAGCAGTACTTC.

The rearrangement uses TRBV27 and TRBJ2-2; unclear D gene. The germline V and J ends were trimmed by 0 bases and 3 bases, with 17 bases remaining between them. CDR1 and CDR2 from the germline V gene are MNHEY and SMNVEV (reference sequence). The CDR3 covers 18 residues. CDR3 in DNA: TGTGCCAGCAGTTTATCGTCCAGGCCCTACAGTTACACCGGGGAGCTGTTTTTT. This sequence encodes CASSLSSRPYSYTGELFF.

The gene calls are TRBV15 and TRBJ1-3; perhaps TRBD1 as D (5 bases). V was trimmed by 0 bases and J by 1 base, leaving 13 bases between them. CDR1 is LNHNV and CDR2 is YYDKDF in the germline V gene (reference sequence). This CDR3 has 17 residues. The CDR3 loop is CATSRDIGTESGNTIYF. The CDR3 DNA reads TGTGCCACCAGCAGAGATATAGGGACGGAATCTGGAAACACCATATATTTT.